Following are 30 T cell receptor beta chains from one sample sequenced in a study of human T cells and chemical hapten exposure. This sample's time point: pre-sensitization, week 0. Treatment of the sample: therapeutic diphenylcyclopropenone sensitization with weekly scalp DPC. Via MiXCR, TCRdb re-called the RACE reads, giving one row per CDR3 protein. The sample shows fewer than 70,000 distinct CDR3 sequences, approximately 11% of them seen only once. Sequenced material: whole blood, taken in connection with sensitization to the hapten diphenylcyclopropenone (DPC). These receptors all come from a woman aged 45-60 years with alopecia areata. Some clones in this sample may be carry-over from other donors' samples.

Turning to this clonotype: Germline and junction disagree at one end, which may indicate a read error. The chain links TRBV12-3 or TRBV12-4 to TRBJ2-3; 11 positions match TRBD2. CDR3 length: 18 residues. CDR3 protein: CASSRTSSLAGGLPTRYF. Written as DNA, the CDR3 is TGTGCCAGCAGTAGAACCTCCTCCCTAGCGGGGGGCCTCCCTACGCGGTATTTT.

This clonotype was seen only a few times. V and J are TRBV29-1 and TRBJ1-5; D is ambiguous. The CDR3 has 13 residues. Germline assignment: CDR1 SQVTM and CDR2 ANQGSEA. V lost 7 bases to trimming and J lost 0 bases, with 10 bases between them. CDR3 residues: CSARRDSNQPQHF. The DNA for the CDR3 is TGCAGCGCCCGACGGGATAGCAATCAGCCCCAGCATTTT.

This clonotype was counted ten times or more. The CDR3, as DNA: TGTGCCAGCAGTGCCCAAAATCAGCCCCAGCATTTT. Amino acids: CASSAQNQPQHF. The chain carries TRBV2 and TRBJ1-5; D is ambiguous. The CDR3 spans 12 residues. CDR1 is SNHLY, CDR2 FYNNEI, per germline. V was trimmed by 4 bases and J by 4 bases, leaving 5 bases between them.

The chain is built from TRBV7-8 and TRBJ1-1; D is perhaps TRBD1 (5 bases). V dropped 4 bases and J dropped 5 bases, with 11 bases sitting between them. The CDR3 sequence is 13 residues long. The V gene's germline CDR1 is SGHVS and CDR2 FQNEAQ. The DNA for the CDR3 is TGTGCCAGCAGCTCCGGGGGGGTGACTGAAGCTTTCTTT. As protein: CASSSGGVTEAFF.

This clonotype came up many times. The J gene is TRBJ2-5, the V gene TRBV6-6; D is uncertain. Germline V gene sequence: CDR1 MNHNY, CDR2 SVGAGI (reference sequence). The CDR3 loop spans 13 amino acids. Trimming left V 2 bases short and J 3 bases short, with 7 bases between. The CDR3 is CASSYPTEETQYF. CDR3 DNA sequence: TGTGCCAGCAGTTACCCTACAGAAGAGACCCAGTACTTC.

This clonotype was recorded many times. This chain uses TRBV14 with TRBJ1-4; D unclear. The CDR3 loop spans 16 amino acids. The germline gives CDR1 SGHDN, CDR2 FVKESK. The ends were cut back, 4 bases at V and 1 base at J, with 13 bases in the middle. The CDR3 DNA sequence: TGTGCCAGCAGCCCACAAGGACGGGGAACTAATGAAAAACTGTTTTTT. Encoded protein: CASSPQGRGTNEKLFF.

This clonotype was detected ten times or more. V gene TRBV30 combines with J gene TRBJ2-1, with TRBD1 matching over 7 bases. CDR3 length equals 14 residues. Germline V CDR1 and CDR2: GTSNPN, SVGIG (reference sequence). After removal of 3 bases from V and 4 bases from J, the junction contained 6 bases not matched to a gene. CDR3 region: CAWSRLQGYNEQFF. In DNA, the CDR3 is TGTGCCTGGAGCCGGCTACAGGGGTACAATGAGCAGTTCTTC.

CDR3 sequence: CASSPLGRTLKQYF. In DNA, the CDR3 is TGTGCCAGCAGCCCTCTTGGCAGGACCCTAAAGCAGTACTTC. The genes are TRBV3-1 and TRBJ2-7; D is unresolved. Per germline, CDR1 LGHDT and CDR2 YNNKEL (reference sequence). V shed 4 bases and J shed 8 bases, with 18 bases lying between them. The CDR3 loop spans 14 amino acids.

This clonotype has only a few counts. The chain links TRBV4-3 to TRBJ1-5; D remains ambiguous. This CDR3 contains 13 residues. V dropped 0 bases and J dropped 5 bases, with 5 bases sitting between them. Germline V gives CDR1 LGHNA, CDR2 YSLEER. CDR3 sequence reads: CASSQDTYQPQHF. CDR3 DNA: TGCGCCAGCAGCCAAGACACCTATCAGCCCCAGCATTTT.

CDR3 in amino acids: CSGGLVSGGELFF. CDR3 nucleotides: TGCAGCGGAGGACTAGTCTCGGGCGGGGAGCTGTTTTTT. The chain links TRBV29-1 to TRBJ2-2; 7 bases are shared with TRBD2. Germline V gene lookup returns CDR1 SQVTM and CDR2 ANQGSEA. This CDR3 has 13 residues. V trimming: 7 bases; J trimming: 7 bases; junction bases outside the gene matches: 9.

This clonotype appeared many times. This chain joins TRBV11-3 and TRBJ2-2; TRBD2 matches 9 bases. V was pared by 5 bases and J by 6 bases, with 13 bases of the junction left unmatched. This CDR3 is built from 17 residues. Looked up from germline, CDR1 is SGHNT and CDR2 is YENEEA. The CDR3 DNA reads TGTGCCAGCAGCCCGCTGGCGGGAGGGAGAGGAGCCGGGGAGCTGTTTTTT. As protein: CASSPLAGGRGAGELFF.

In this sample, this clonotype turned up many times. The chain has TRBV7-6 and TRBJ1-5, with TRBD1 matching 8 bases. Germline V gene data show CDR1 as SGHVS and CDR2 as FNYEAQ. The CDR3 consists of 17 residues. The J segment lost 2 bases and the V segment lost 5 bases, leaving 11 bases of the junction unmatched. The CDR3 DNA is TGTGCCAGCAGCCAGAAATCGACAGGGGCCCGCAATCAGCCCCAGCATTTT. It is translated as CASSQKSTGARNQPQHF.

The sample holds many counts of this clonotype. V usage is TRBV28 and J usage is TRBJ1-4; D is undetermined. From germline, CDR1 is MDHEN and CDR2 SYDVKM. The CDR3 totals 13 residues. V lost 3 bases to trimming and J lost 8 bases, with 10 bases between them. Here the CDR3 DNA reads TGTGCCAGCAGTTTCGACCGTAGGGAAAAACTGTTTTTT. The encoded protein is CASSFDRREKLFF.

The chain uses TRBV3-1 and TRBJ2-7; D is perhaps TRBD2 (5 bases). The CDR3 consists of 13 residues. Germline V lookup: CDR1 LGHDT, CDR2 YNNKEL (reference sequence). V gave up 1 base and J gave up 4 bases, with 8 bases separating them. The CDR3 region has the DNA TGTGCCAGCAGCCAAGGTCGGGGATACGAGCAGTACTTC. Translation: CASSQGRGYEQYF.

The chain has TRBV5-1 and TRBJ2-5, with TRBD1 matching over 7 bases. Germline V gene data show CDR1 as SGHRS and CDR2 as YFSETQ. This CDR3 comprises 14 residues. The ends lost 4 bases at V and 2 bases at J; junction bases unmatched: 5. The CDR3 reads CASSPGQMQETQYF. The CDR3 coding sequence is TGCGCCAGCAGCCCGGGACAGATGCAAGAGACCCAGTACTTC.

The V gene is TRBV20-1, the J gene TRBJ2-7; D ambiguous. Trimming shortened V by 2 bases and J by 0 bases, and 11 bases separated the two germline ends. CDR1 DFQATT and CDR2 SNEGSKA come from the germline V gene (reference sequence). This CDR3 comprises 14 residues. The CDR3 is CSARKSGSSYEQYF. CDR3 DNA: TGCAGTGCTAGAAAATCAGGCAGCTCCTACGAGCAGTACTTC.

This clonotype was observed many times. The gene calls are TRBV19 and TRBJ2-5; no definite D call. In germline, CDR1 is LNHDA, CDR2 SQIVND (reference sequence). The ends were cut back, 4 bases at V and 0 bases at J, with 12 bases in the middle. There are 15 residues in the CDR3. CDR3 amino acids: CASSKLAANQETQYF. The CDR3 DNA reads as TGTGCCAGTAGTAAGCTCGCGGCCAACCAAGAGACCCAGTACTTC.

This clonotype was observed many times. The rearrangement links TRBV28 to TRBJ1-1; D not resolved. The germline CDR1 and CDR2 sequences are MDHEN and SYDVKM. Trimming pared 7 bases from V and 1 base from J, leaving 13 bases between. The CDR3 consists of 14 residues. The CDR3 reads CASILRPGNTEAFF. The CDR3 region has the DNA TGTGCCAGCATTCTCCGACCGGGGAACACTGAAGCTTTCTTT. The variable domain in full, with the rest retrieved from reference TRBV28 and TRBJ1-1, is DVKVTQSSRYLVKRTGEKVFLECVQDMDHENMFWYRQDPGLGLRLIYFSYDVKMKEKGDIPEGYSVSREKKERFSLILESASTNQTSMYLCASILRPGNTEAFFGQGTRLTVV.

This clonotype was found a few times. The gene calls are TRBV7-6 and TRBJ2-1, with TRBD2 matching 8 bases. CDR1 is SGHVS and CDR2 is FNYEAQ in the germline V gene. The V gene end was trimmed by 4 bases and the J gene end by 10 bases; junction bases not matched to a gene: 15. CDR3 length: 16 amino acids. CDR3 loop: CASSSTRGGNPYEQFF. CDR3 nucleotide sequence: TGTGCCAGCAGCTCCACACGGGGGGGGAATCCATACGAGCAGTTCTTC.

This clonotype was observed a handful of times. The rearrangement joins TRBV27 to TRBJ2-2, with 9 bases matching TRBD2. There are 16 residues in the CDR3. J gave up 7 bases and V 4 bases, and 10 bases lay outside the gene matches. CDR1 is MNHEY and CDR2 is SMNVEV in the germline V gene (reference sequence). The CDR3 loop reads CASSSTGTSYVGELFF. CDR3 coding DNA: TGTGCCAGCAGTTCCACCGGGACTAGCTACGTCGGGGAGCTGTTTTTT.

This clonotype was observed at least ten times. This chain joins TRBV6-2 or TRBV6-3 and TRBJ1-5, with 7 positions matching TRBD1. Germline CDR1 and CDR2: MNHEY and SVGEGT. V shed 6 bases and J 3 bases; nucleotides not matched to a gene: 11. The CDR3 is 16 residues long. The CDR3 sequence: CASRIMGQRHNQPQHF. The CDR3 DNA sequence: TGTGCCAGCAGAATTATGGGACAGCGACACAATCAGCCCCAGCATTTT.

The chain employs TRBV7-9 and TRBJ1-2; tentative D call: TRBD1 (5 bases). CDR1 and CDR2 (germline): SEHNR, FQNEAQ (reference sequence). With 2 bases removed from V and 2 bases from J, the gap between germline ends came to 9 bases. The CDR3 runs to 14 residues. CDR3 residues: CASSLQNRNYGYTF. CDR3 in DNA: TGTGCCAGCAGCTTACAGAACAGGAACTATGGCTACACCTTC.

The sample holds many counts of this clonotype. J is TRBJ2-5 and V is TRBV11-1, with D perhaps TRBD1 (6 bases). Germline CDR1 is SGHAT and CDR2 is FQDESV (reference sequence). The CDR3 covers 17 residues. V was shortened by 5 bases and J by 4 bases, with 23 bases between the two germline ends. The CDR3 region has the DNA TGTGCCAGCAGCCGAAGGTTCGACACAGGGAGTCGAGAGACCCAGTACTTC. The encoded protein is CASSRRFDTGSRETQYF.

The chain combines TRBV25-1 with TRBJ2-7; no clear D gene. In germline, CDR1 is MGHDK, CDR2 SYGVNS. The CDR3 extends over 11 amino acids. The V end was cut by 2 bases, the J end by 9 bases, with 8 bases between. For the CDR3, the DNA is TGTGCCAGCAGTGAAGGTCAACCGCAGTACTTC. Protein product: CASSEGQPQYF.

This clonotype was counted a few times. The rearrangement uses TRBV11-2 and TRBJ1-5, with D perhaps TRBD1 (5 bases). CDR1 is SGHAT, CDR2 FQNNGV, per germline. This CDR3 has 15 amino acids. Trimming shortened V by 5 bases and J by 7 bases, and 18 bases separated the two germline ends. CDR3: CASSALTAGGQPQHF. DNA for the CDR3: TGTGCCAGCAGCGCATTGACGGCGGGGGGACAGCCCCAGCATTTT.

This clonotype was seen repeatedly, ten times or more. The chain recombines TRBV6-2 or TRBV6-3 with TRBJ1-4; 7 bases match TRBD1. V trimming: 7 bases; J trimming: 0 bases; junction bases outside the gene matches: 8. This CDR3 region has 16 residues. Germline-derived CDR1 and CDR2 are MNHEY and SVGEGT. The CDR3 bases are TGTGCCAGCAACAGGGGAGACTTTGCAACTAATGAAAAACTGTTTTTT. Translation: CASNRGDFATNEKLFF.

This clonotype was observed many times. This chain connects TRBV12-3 or TRBV12-4 to TRBJ2-1; D is undetermined. CDR3 size: 13 residues. V shed 4 bases and J shed 4 bases, with 8 bases lying between them. The CDR3 nucleotides are TGTGCCAGCAGTTCCCTCGAATACAATGAGCAGTTCTTC. Translated: CASSSLEYNEQFF.

The chain carries TRBV10-3 and TRBJ2-7; D unresolved. Trimming removed 4 bases from V and 7 bases from J, with 5 bases in between. The length of the CDR3 is 10 residues. Germline CDR1 and CDR2: ENHRY and SYGVKD. In nucleotides, the CDR3 is TGTGCCATCAGTGGACGGGAGCAGTACTTC. Encoded protein: CAISGREQYF.

In DNA form, the CDR3 reads TGCAGCGTTGATTTGCCCTTAGGGGTAAATACGCAGTATTTT. Amino acids: CSVDLPLGVNTQYF. The chain combines TRBV29-1 with TRBJ2-3; a weak D match, TRBD1 (5 bases). V was trimmed by 3 bases and J by 7 bases, leaving 17 bases between them. CDR1 is SQVTM and CDR2 is ANQGSEA in the germline V gene. The CDR3 length is 14 residues.

This clonotype was recorded many times. The chain joins TRBV29-1 to TRBJ2-3; the D gene is possibly TRBD2 (6 bases). This CDR3 is 14 amino acids long. V was shortened by 6 bases and J by 2 bases, with 15 bases between the two germline ends. Per the germline V gene, CDR1 is SQVTM and CDR2 is ANQGSEA. CDR3: CSVDAGLHTDTQYF. DNA for the CDR3: TGCAGCGTGGACGCGGGACTCCACACAGATACGCAGTATTTT.